Listed below are T cell receptor beta chains from one sample, sequenced in a study of blood T cell repertoires in COVID-19. The protocol was immunoSEQ multiplex PCR, while the TCRdb copy is restricted to in-frame clones and leaves out a portion. This sample has under 250,000 clones, with 70% to 85% found just once. The sample was peripheral blood. The receptor set was obtained from a man aged 50-60 years with active or convalescent COVID-19. CDR3s include the opening cysteine and the closing phenylalanine or tryptophan. The D gene is left open where the match is weak. Size tells how often a clone was seen (once, few, many) or the class of an expanded clone, and some rows leave it out.

d_gene: TRBD1; j_gene: TRBJ2-3; v_gene: TRBV5-4; abundance: NA; CDR3aa: CASGGTGDGDTQYF; CDR3nt: TGTGCCAGCGGGGGTACAGGGGACGGAGATACGCAGTATTTT
d_gene: NA; j_gene: TRBJ2-7; v_gene: TRBV5-6; abundance: NA; CDR3aa: CASSLDSEDEQYF; CDR3nt: TGTGCCAGCAGCTTGGACTCCGAGGACGAGCAGTACTTC
d_gene: NA; j_gene: TRBJ2-1; v_gene: TRBV4-3; abundance: NA; CDR3aa: CASSQDPHLPIRSADEQFF; CDR3nt: TGCGCCAGCAGCCAAGACCCCCACCTCCCCATTAGGTCTGCGGATGAGCAGTTCTTC
d_gene: NA; j_gene: TRBJ1-3; v_gene: TRBV9; abundance: NA; CDR3aa: CASSVGRGTGNTIYF; CDR3nt: TGTGCCAGCAGCGTAGGAAGGGGAACTGGAAACACCATATATTTT
d_gene: NA; j_gene: TRBJ2-3; v_gene: TRBV15; abundance: NA; CDR3aa: CATSRERGDTQYF; CDR3nt: TGTGCCACCAGCAGGGAGAGGGGGGATACGCAGTATTTT
d_gene: NA; j_gene: TRBJ1-2; v_gene: TRBV7-2; abundance: NA; CDR3aa: CASSFTGFNYGYTF; CDR3nt: TGTGCCAGCAGCTTTACAGGTTTTAACTATGGCTACACCTTC
d_gene: TRBD1; j_gene: TRBJ1-3; v_gene: TRBV10-3; abundance: once; CDR3aa: CAISGQGAPGNTIYF; CDR3nt: TGTGCCATCAGTGGACAGGGGGCTCCTGGAAACACCATATATTTT
d_gene: NA; j_gene: TRBJ2-1; v_gene: TRBV4-3; abundance: NA; CDR3aa: CASSWGVVSYNEQFF; CDR3nt: TGCGCCAGCAGTTGGGGGGTAGTCTCCTACAATGAGCAGTTCTTC
d_gene: NA; j_gene: TRBJ1-6; v_gene: TRBV18; abundance: NA; CDR3aa: CASSLHGAGYNSPLHF; CDR3nt: TGTGCCAGCTCCCTCCACGGCGCGGGCTATAATTCACCCCTCCACTTT
d_gene: TRBD1; j_gene: TRBJ2-2; v_gene: TRBV24-1; abundance: once; CDR3aa: CATSLGQGKSGELFF; CDR3nt: TGTGCCACCAGTCTAGGACAGGGGAAATCCGGGGAGCTGTTTTTT
d_gene: NA; j_gene: TRBJ2-3; v_gene: TRBV9; abundance: once; CDR3aa: CASSGDWSGDTQYF; CDR3nt: TGTGCCAGCAGCGGGGACTGGTCGGGGGATACGCAGTATTTT
d_gene: NA; j_gene: TRBJ1-4; v_gene: TRBV12-3/TRBV12-4; abundance: NA; CDR3aa: CASSLRQEKLFF; CDR3nt: TGTGCCAGCAGTTTACGTCAGGAAAAACTGTTTTTT
d_gene: NA; j_gene: TRBJ2-2; v_gene: TRBV4-2; abundance: once; CDR3aa: CASSQVGGMVTGELFF; CDR3nt: TGTGCCAGCAGCCAAGTTGGGGGGATGGTGACCGGGGAGCTGTTTTTT
d_gene: NA; j_gene: TRBJ1-1; v_gene: TRBV28; abundance: NA; CDR3aa: CASSSHLTPFNTEAFF; CDR3nt: TGTGCCAGCAGTTCCCACCTGACACCTTTTAACACTGAAGCTTTCTTT
d_gene: TRBD2; j_gene: TRBJ2-5; v_gene: TRBV7-3; abundance: NA; CDR3aa: CASSPGGLETQYF; CDR3nt: TGTGCCAGCAGCCCCGGGGGGTTAGAGACCCAGTACTTC
d_gene: TRBD1; j_gene: TRBJ2-5; v_gene: TRBV7-6; abundance: NA; CDR3aa: CASSRYPGQQETQYF; CDR3nt: TGTGCCAGCAGCCGATACCCGGGACAGCAAGAGACCCAGTACTTC